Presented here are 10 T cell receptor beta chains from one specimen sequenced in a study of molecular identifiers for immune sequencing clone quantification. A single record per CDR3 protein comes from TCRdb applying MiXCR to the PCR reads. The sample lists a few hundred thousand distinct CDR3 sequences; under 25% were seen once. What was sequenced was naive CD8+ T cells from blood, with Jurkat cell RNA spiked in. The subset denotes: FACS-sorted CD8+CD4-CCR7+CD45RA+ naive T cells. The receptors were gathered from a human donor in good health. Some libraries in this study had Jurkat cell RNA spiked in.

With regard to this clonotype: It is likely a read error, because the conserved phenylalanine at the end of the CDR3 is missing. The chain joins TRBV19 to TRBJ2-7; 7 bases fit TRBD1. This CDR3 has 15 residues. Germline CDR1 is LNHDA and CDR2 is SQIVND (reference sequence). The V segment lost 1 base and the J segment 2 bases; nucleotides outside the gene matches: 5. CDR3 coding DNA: TGTGCCAGTAGTATAGGTGGGACAGCGACCTACGAGCAGTACTCC. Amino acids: CASSIGGTATYEQYS.

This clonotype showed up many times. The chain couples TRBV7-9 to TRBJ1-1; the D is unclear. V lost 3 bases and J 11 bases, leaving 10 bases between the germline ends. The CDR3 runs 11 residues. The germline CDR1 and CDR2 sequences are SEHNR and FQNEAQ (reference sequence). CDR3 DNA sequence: TGTGCCAGCAGCTTCGAGGGTGGCGCTTTCTTT. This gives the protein CASSFEGGAFF. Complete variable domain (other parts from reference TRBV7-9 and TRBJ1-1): DTGVSQNPRHKITKRGQNVTFRCDPISEHNRLYWYRQTLGQGPEFLTYFQNEAQLEKSRLLSDRFSAERPKGSFSTLEIQRTEQGDSAMYLCASSFEGGAFFGQGTRLTVV.

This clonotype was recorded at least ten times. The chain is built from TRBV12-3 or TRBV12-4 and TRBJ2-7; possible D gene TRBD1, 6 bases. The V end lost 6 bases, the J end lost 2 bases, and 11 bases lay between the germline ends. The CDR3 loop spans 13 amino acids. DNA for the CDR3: TGTGCCAGCAGGCCGACAGGAACCTACGAGCAGTACTTC. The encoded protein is CASRPTGTYEQYF.

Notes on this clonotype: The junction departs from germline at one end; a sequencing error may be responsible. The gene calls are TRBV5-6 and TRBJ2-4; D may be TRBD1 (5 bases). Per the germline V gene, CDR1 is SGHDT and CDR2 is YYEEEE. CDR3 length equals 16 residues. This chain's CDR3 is CACSLGLVSAKNIQYF. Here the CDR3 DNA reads TGTGCCTGCAGCTTGGGGCTAGTGTCGGCCAAAAACATTCAGTACTTC.

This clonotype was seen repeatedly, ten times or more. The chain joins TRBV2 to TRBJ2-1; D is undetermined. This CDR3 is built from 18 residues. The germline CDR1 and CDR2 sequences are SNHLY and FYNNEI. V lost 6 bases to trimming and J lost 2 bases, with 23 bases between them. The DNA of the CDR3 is TGTGCCAGCAGAAGTTGGCCCTCACAAACCTATACCTACAATGAGCAGTTCTTC. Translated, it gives CASRSWPSQTYTYNEQFF.

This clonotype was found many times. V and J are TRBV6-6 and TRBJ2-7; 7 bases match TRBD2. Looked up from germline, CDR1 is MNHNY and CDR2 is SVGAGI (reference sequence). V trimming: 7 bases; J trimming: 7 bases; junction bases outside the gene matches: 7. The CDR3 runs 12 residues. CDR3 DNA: TGTGCCAGCAACGCGGGGGTGGAGGAGCAGTACTTC. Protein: CASNAGVEEQYF.

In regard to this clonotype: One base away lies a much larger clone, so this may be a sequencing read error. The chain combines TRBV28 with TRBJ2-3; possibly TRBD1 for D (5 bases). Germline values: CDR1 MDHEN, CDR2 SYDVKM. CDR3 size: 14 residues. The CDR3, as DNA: TGTGCCATCAGTCCCCTCCAGGGCCCAGATACGCAGTATTTT. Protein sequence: CAISPLQGPDTQYF.

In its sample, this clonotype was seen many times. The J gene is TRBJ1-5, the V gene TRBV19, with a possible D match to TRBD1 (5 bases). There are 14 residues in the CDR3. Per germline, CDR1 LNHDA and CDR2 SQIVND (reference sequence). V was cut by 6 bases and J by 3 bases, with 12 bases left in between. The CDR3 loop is CASRLQAYNQPQHF. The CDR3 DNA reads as TGTGCCAGTAGATTACAGGCATACAATCAGCCCCAGCATTTT.

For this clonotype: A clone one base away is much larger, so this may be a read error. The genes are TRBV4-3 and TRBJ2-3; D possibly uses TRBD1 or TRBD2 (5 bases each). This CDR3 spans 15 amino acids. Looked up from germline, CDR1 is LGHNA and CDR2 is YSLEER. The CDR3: CASSQEVWGRDPQYF. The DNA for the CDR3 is TGCGCCAGCAGCCAAGAGGTTTGGGGACGAGATCCGCAGTATTTT.

For the CDR3, the DNA is TGTGCCAGCAGTTTAAACGGCGGGGGAAACTATGGCTACACCTTC. Translating it yields CASSLNGGGNYGYTF. This chain uses TRBV27 with TRBJ1-2, with a possible D match to TRBD1 (5 bases). Trimming shortened V by 2 bases and J by 2 bases, and 12 bases separated the two germline ends. Germline loops: CDR1 MNHEY, CDR2 SMNVEV (reference sequence). The CDR3 runs to 15 residues.